The source of this T cell receptor (beta chain) is a study of cytomegalovirus exposure and HLA in healthy donors. Across the whole study: HLA-typed donors were the source of about 85 million unique TCRs held in an early data release. Study-wide results and caveats: Sequencing artifact likely explains a cluster of highly shared sequence variants.

Donors counted as nominally healthy when sampled, yet unrecorded immune exposures were likely. A remark on this clone: Its specificity is unknown.

Amplification used 60 Vbeta primers and 13 Jbeta primers. Sequencing used immunoSEQ multiplex PCR; TCRdb keeps in-frame clones, though not all of them. The data show more than 95,000 clones, roughly 80% seen once. Between the trimmed V and J ends, which lost 3 bases and 5 bases, there was a span of 14 bases. The CDR3 extends over 16 amino acids. The germline V gene encodes CDR1 WNHNN and CDR2 SYGVQD (reference sequence). The specimen sequenced was PBMCs. This TCR came from a woman between 40 and 50 years old in good health and CMV-seropositive. J is TRBJ1-6 and V is TRBV10-1, with D unclear. DNA for the CDR3: TGCGCCAGCAGTGACCTATCGGACGGGAATAATTCACCCCTCCACTTT. The encoded protein is CASSDLSDGNNSPLHF.